These 10 T cell receptor beta chains originate from one sample sequenced in a study of radiation and T cells in renal cell carcinoma. The repertoire was sequenced with immunoSEQ multiplex PCR; TCRdb's copy has only in-frame clones and lacks some. This sample has roughly 150,000 clones, with about 88% found just once. The time point denotes: baseline pretreatment blood. The sample's treatment: 15 Gy SBRT to primary tumor, nephrectomy 4 weeks later. The source was blood, collected from a patient whose treatment included radiotherapy and nephrectomy. The receptors come from a woman in her sixties or seventies with renal cell carcinoma.

The chain is built from TRBV5-6 and TRBJ1-1, with 11 bases identical to TRBD1. This CDR3 contains 18 residues. The V and J ends lost 3 bases and 3 bases, in that order; junction bases with no gene match: 13. Germline V CDR1 and CDR2: SGHDT, YYEEEE. CDR3 amino acids: CASSSLQGQGARDTEAFF. CDR3 coding DNA: TGTGCCAGCAGCTCGCTTCAAGGACAGGGGGCGCGGGACACTGAAGCTTTCTTT.

The rearrangement uses TRBV10-3 and TRBJ2-2, with D perhaps matching TRBD1 or TRBD2 (6 bases each). The CDR3 covers 15 residues. Trimming took off 7 bases at V and 4 bases at J, with 16 bases between the two ends. CDR1 and CDR2 from the germline V gene are ENHRY and SYGVKD. The CDR3 loop reads CAINLRGPGTGELFF. CDR3 nucleotide sequence: TGTGCCATCAACCTCCGGGGGCCGGGCACCGGGGAGCTGTTTTTT.

The rearrangement uses TRBV5-8 and TRBJ2-2, with 14 bases that match TRBD2. After removal of 4 bases from V and 2 bases from J, the junction contained 10 bases not matched to a gene. The CDR3 is made up of 19 amino acids. Germline values: CDR1 SGHTS, CDR2 YDEGEE. The CDR3 protein is CASSQGLAGVRLNTGELFF. The CDR3 region has the DNA TGTGCCAGCAGCCAGGGACTAGCGGGGGTGCGACTAAACACCGGGGAGCTGTTTTTT.

The rearrangement links TRBV10-3 to TRBJ2-3; TRBD1 or TRBD2 may be the D gene (5 bases each). Trimming took 10 bases from V and 0 from J, leaving 14 bases between them. Germline V gene lookup returns CDR1 ENHRY and CDR2 SYGVKD. CDR3 size: 14 residues. The CDR3 DNA reads TGTGCCACCCTGGGGGACCCTAGCACAGATACGCAGTATTTT. Protein product: CATLGDPSTDTQYF.

There are a few counts of this clone. The J gene is TRBJ1-1, the V gene TRBV7-3; D uncertain. Per the germline V gene, CDR1 is SGHTA and CDR2 is FQGTGA. V was clipped by 4 bases and J by 1 base, with 13 bases between them. CDR3 length: 15 residues. This CDR3 is CASSSNRLSNTEAFF. For the CDR3, the DNA is TGTGCCAGCAGCTCAAACCGGTTATCGAACACTGAAGCTTTCTTT. Together with reference TRBV7-3 and TRBJ1-1, the CDR3 gives the full variable domain: GAGVSQTPSNKVTEKGKYVELRCDPISGHTALYWYRQSLGQGPEFLIYFQGTGAADDSGLPNDRFFAVRPEGSVSTLKIQRTERGDSAVYLCASSSNRLSNTEAFFGQGTRLTVV.

CDR3 loop: CASSLITPGTANTGELFF. CDR3 DNA: TGCGCCAGCAGCTTGATCACACCCGGGACCGCGAACACCGGGGAGCTGTTTTTT. J is TRBJ2-2 and V is TRBV5-1; D tentatively fits TRBD1 or TRBD2 (5 bases each). The CDR3 totals 18 residues. In germline, CDR1 is SGHRS, CDR2 YFSETQ. With 1 base removed from V and 0 bases from J, the gap between germline ends came to 16 bases.

The chain links TRBV7-2 to TRBJ2-1; 9 bases align to TRBD1. The CDR3 spans 18 residues. CDR1 and CDR2 from the germline V gene are SGHTA and FQGNSA. Trimming took 5 bases from V and 6 from J; bases not matched to a gene: 17. The CDR3 protein is CASSPGSMAWGQGNEQFF. The CDR3 DNA reads as TGTGCCAGCAGCCCAGGGTCCATGGCATGGGGACAGGGCAATGAGCAGTTCTTC.

V is TRBV7-9 and J is TRBJ1-4; tentative D call: TRBD1 (5 bases). Germline values: CDR1 SEHNR, CDR2 FQNEAQ (reference sequence). The CDR3 runs 14 residues. V lost 1 base, J lost 4 bases, and 7 bases lay in between. This chain's CDR3 is CASSLGQFNEKLFF. Here the CDR3 DNA reads TGTGCCAGCAGCTTAGGACAGTTTAATGAAAAACTGTTTTTT.

The rearrangement joins TRBV2 to TRBJ2-7; the D is unclear. V lost 4 bases, J lost 4 bases, and 2 bases lay in between. This CDR3 has 10 residues. Germline V gene lookup returns CDR1 SNHLY and CDR2 FYNNEI. Here the CDR3 DNA reads TGTGCCAGCAGTGTGTACGAGCAGTACTTC. Translation gives CASSVYEQYF.

This clone has just a few counts. This chain connects TRBV6-1 to TRBJ2-3; D remains unclear. This CDR3 is built from 12 residues. CDR1 and CDR2 from the germline V gene are MNHNS and SASEGT. V lost 5 bases to trimming and J lost 6 bases, with 9 bases between them. The CDR3 is CASSPPWDTQYF. The CDR3 nucleotides are TGTGCCAGCAGTCCCCCCTGGGATACGCAGTATTTT.